This T cell receptor (beta chain) is from a study of cytomegalovirus exposure and HLA in healthy donors. The table lists this clone with a count of one. CDR1 SGHRS and CDR2 YFSETQ come from the germline V gene. V shed 4 bases, J shed 7 bases, and the junction held 5 bases outside the gene matches. This CDR3 has 13 residues. Amplification used 60 Vbeta primers and 13 Jbeta primers. Profiled with immunoSEQ multiplex PCR; TCRdb holds only in-frame clones, not every one. The sample yields about 120,000 clones, around 80% seen once. The sample comprised PBMCs. This sequence originates from a female donor in good health and CMV-seronegative. The chain couples TRBV5-1 to TRBJ1-2; TRBD1 aligns across 9 bases. In DNA, the CDR3 is TGCGCCAGCAGCACGGGACAGGGTGGTGGCTACACCTTC. It is translated as CASSTGQGGGYTF.